This T cell receptor beta chain was profiled in a study of metastatic and nonmetastatic thyroid tumors. Overall study context: Comparison of repertoires was carried out across blood and tumor or nodule tissue from malignant and benign thyroid patients.

This clone occurred many times. Thyroid surgery was preceded by no treatment in any patient. Original data processing: CDR3 differences across clinicopathological groups were used to build a distant-metastasis classifier for papillary thyroid cancer. TCRdb re-called the PCR reads via MiXCR. The V and J calls come from TCRdb's annotation, not from the publication. The top ten hold approximately 10% of the sample, which has roughly 93,000 clones, about 13% seen once. The CDR3 loop spans 14 amino acids. The V and J ends lost 5 bases and 8 bases, in that order; junction bases with no gene match: 6. CDR1 and CDR2 from the germline V gene are DFQATT and SNEGSKA (reference sequence).

The specimen was blood. This receptor was identified in a female donor with papillary thyroid cancer or a benign thyroid nodule (not recorded which). Some clones in this sample may be carry-over from other donors' samples. This chain connects TRBV20-1 to TRBJ2-1; TRBD2 agrees at 13 bases. CDR3 DNA: TGCAGTGCTTCACTAGCGGGAGGGCCCGATGAGCAGTTCTTC. It is translated as CSASLAGGPDEQFF.